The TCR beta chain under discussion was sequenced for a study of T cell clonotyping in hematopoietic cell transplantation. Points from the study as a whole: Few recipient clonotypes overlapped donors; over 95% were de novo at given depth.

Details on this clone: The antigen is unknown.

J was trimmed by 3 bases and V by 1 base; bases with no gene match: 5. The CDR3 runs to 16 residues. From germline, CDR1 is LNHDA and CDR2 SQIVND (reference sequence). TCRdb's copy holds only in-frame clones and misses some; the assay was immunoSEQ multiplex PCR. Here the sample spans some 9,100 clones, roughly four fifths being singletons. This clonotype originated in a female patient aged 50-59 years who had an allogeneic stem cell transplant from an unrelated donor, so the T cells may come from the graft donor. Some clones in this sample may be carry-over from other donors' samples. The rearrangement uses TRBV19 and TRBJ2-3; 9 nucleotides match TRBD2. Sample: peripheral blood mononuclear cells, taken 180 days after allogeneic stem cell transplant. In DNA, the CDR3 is TGTGCCAGTAGTATAGGTGCGGGAGGGCGGACAGATACGCAGTATTTT. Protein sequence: CASSIGAGGRTDTQYF.